The rows below give T cell receptor beta chains drawn from one sample of a study of CD8+CD57+ T cells in acquired aplastic anemia. TCRdb re-analysed the reads in MiXCR, keeping a single row per CDR3 protein. The table records about 180,000 distinct CDR3 sequences, under 55% of them present only once. The sequenced material came from sorted CD4+, CD8+, or CD8+CD57+ T cells (not recorded which) from PBMCs. The source is a human donor in good health. CDR3s include the opening cysteine and the closing phenylalanine or tryptophan. A D gene is named only where the DNA matches it firmly. Clone size is given for some rows only: seen once, a few or many times, or a class if the clone is expanded.

NA,NA,TRBJ1-5,TRBV15,CATSRDINNQPQHF,TGTGCCACCAGCAGAGACATAAACAATCAGCCCCAGCATTTT
many,TRBD2,TRBJ2-1,TRBV20-1,CSAYLAGGRVNEQFF,TGCAGTGCTTATCTAGCGGGAGGGCGGGTAAATGAGCAGTTCTTC
few,TRBD1,TRBJ1-4,TRBV20-1,CSARGQNNEKLFF,TGCAGTGCGCGGGGACAGAATAATGAAAAACTGTTTTTT
NA,NA,TRBJ1-1,TRBV20-1,CSARPDHRDRNTEAFF,TGCAGTGCTAGACCTGACCACAGGGATAGGAACACTGAAGCTTTCTTT
NA,NA,TRBJ1-1,TRBV15,CATSSGDKSEAFF,TGTGCCACCAGCAGTGGGGACAAATCCGAAGCTTTCTTT
many,NA,TRBJ2-7,TRBV6-1,CASSLLYEQYF,TGTGCCAGCAGCCTATTATACGAGCAGTACTTC
NA,NA,TRBJ2-7,TRBV20-1,CSATHVAGEQYF,TGCAGTGCTACCCATGTCGCCGGGGAGCAGTACTTC
many,TRBD1,TRBJ2-1,TRBV12-3/TRBV12-4,CASRTGTSYNEQFF,TGTGCCAGCAGGACAGGGACGTCTTACAATGAGCAGTTCTTC
NA,NA,TRBJ1-6,TRBV13,CASSLGVPPLHF,TGTGCCAGCAGCTTGGGTGTACCACCCCTCCACTTT
many,NA,TRBJ2-1,TRBV7-8,CASSPRVRNEQFF,TGTGCCAGCAGCCCACGGGTCCGCAATGAGCAGTTCTTC
many,NA,TRBJ1-1,TRBV29-1,CSVEWGGTEAFF,TGCAGCGTTGAGTGGGGAGGGACTGAAGCTTTCTTT
many,NA,TRBJ2-7,TRBV7-7,CASSPGTDYEQYF,TGTGCTAGCAGCCCTGGGACCGACTACGAGCAGTACTTC
many,NA,TRBJ1-1,TRBV19,CASNRAGWFRAFF,TGTGCCAGTAACCGGGCAGGGTGGTTTCGCGCTTTCTTT
once,NA,TRBJ2-1,TRBV20-1,CSAREGLVPLGQFF,TGCAGTGCTAGAGAGGGTCTAGTCCCCCTAGGGCAGTTCTTC
many,NA,TRBJ2-2,TRBV5-4,CASSSYRNTGELFF,TGTGCCAGCAGCTCCTACAGGAACACCGGGGAGCTGTTTTTT
many,NA,TRBJ2-7,TRBV18,CASSPFPGTHEQYF,TGTGCCAGCTCACCATTCCCAGGTACCCACGAGCAGTACTTC
NA,TRBD1,TRBJ1-2,TRBV12-3/TRBV12-4,CASGPRGTGGNGYTF,TGTGCCAGCGGACCCCGCGGGACAGGGGGGAATGGCTACACCTTC
NA,TRBD1,TRBJ1-2,TRBV7-3,CASSLEQGAGYTF,TGTGCCAGCAGCTTGGAACAGGGGGCTGGCTACACCTTC
NA,NA,TRBJ2-3,TRBV5-1,CASSPTLAADTQYF,TGCGCCAGCAGCCCCACACTAGCCGCAGATACGCAGTATTTT
many,NA,TRBJ2-1,TRBV9,CASSGGGEYNEQFF,TGTGCCAGCAGCGGAGGGGGGGAATACAATGAGCAGTTCTTC
many,NA,TRBJ2-1,TRBV4-1,CASSQVTGEKSYNEQFF,TGCGCCAGCAGCCAAGTGACGGGGGAGAAGTCCTACAATGAGCAGTTCTTC
many,TRBD2,TRBJ2-1,TRBV19,CASRGTSGRFHEQFF,TGTGCCAGTAGAGGGACTAGCGGGAGATTTCATGAGCAGTTCTTC
many,NA,TRBJ1-2,TRBV6-1,CASKRGGYGYTF,TGTGCCAGCAAGAGGGGCGGCTATGGCTACACCTTC
NA,NA,TRBJ1-3,TRBV3-1,CASSQLGGGGNTIYF,TGTGCCAGCAGCCAACTGGGAGGCGGTGGAAACACCATATATTTT
NA,TRBD1,TRBJ2-5,TRBV11-2,CASSHRGQGTQYF,TGTGCCAGCAGCCACAGGGGGCAAGGGACCCAGTACTTC
NA,TRBD1,TRBJ2-7,TRBV19,CASSRMTGWNEQYF,TGTGCCAGTAGCAGAATGACAGGGTGGAACGAGCAGTACTTC
NA,NA,TRBJ1-1,TRBV15,CATSRGLTEAFF,TGTGCCACCAGCAGGGGGTTGACTGAAGCTTTCTTT
NA,TRBD1,TRBJ2-5,TRBV19,CASSAQGGETQYF,TGTGCCAGTAGTGCACAGGGGGGAGAGACCCAGTACTTC
once,NA,TRBJ1-2,TRBV2,CASMVTVPSSGYTF,TGTGCCAGCATGGTGACGGTTCCTTCTAGTGGCTACACCTTC
many,NA,TRBJ2-3,TRBV20-1,CSALAVLSGGKTDTQYF,TGCAGTGCTCTCGCTGTTCTGTCGGGGGGCAAGACAGATACGCAGTATTTT
many,NA,TRBJ1-5,TRBV19,CASSIDPGSYQPQHF,TGTGCCAGTAGTATAGATCCGGGCAGCTATCAGCCCCAGCATTTT
NA,TRBD2,TRBJ2-5,TRBV2,CASSPSGANQETQYF,TGTGCCAGCAGCCCGAGCGGGGCTAACCAAGAGACCCAGTACTTC
NA,TRBD2,TRBJ2-3,TRBV7-8,CASSPREAARSTDTQYF,TGTGCCAGCAGCCCCCGGGAGGCGGCGCGAAGCACAGATACGCAGTATTTT
NA,NA,TRBJ1-1,TRBV19,CASSIVSGATTEAFF,TGTGCCAGTAGTATAGTCTCAGGGGCGACCACTGAAGCTTTCTTT
NA,NA,TRBJ2-7,TRBV20-1,CSGGTPTYEQYF,TGCAGTGGCGGGACTCCTACCTACGAGCAGTACTTC
many,TRBD2,TRBJ2-5,TRBV19,CASSIAPAGPQETQYF,TGTGCCAGTAGTATCGCCCCAGCGGGACCGCAAGAGACCCAGTACTTC
NA,NA,TRBJ2-7,TRBV7-2,CASSLERRIWEQYF,TGTGCCAGCAGCTTAGAGCGTCGGATTTGGGAGCAGTACTTC
NA,NA,TRBJ1-6,TRBV5-1,CASSLEVRSPLHF,TGCGCCAGCAGCTTGGAGGTGCGGTCACCCCTCCACTTT
many,NA,TRBJ2-5,TRBV5-1,CASSLTDIQYF,TGCGCCAGCAGCCTCACGGATATCCAGTACTTC
NA,NA,TRBJ2-7,TRBV20-1,CSARDTVSYEQYF,TGCAGTGCTAGAGACACCGTATCCTACGAGCAGTACTTC
NA,NA,TRBJ2-7,TRBV15,CATSRELGYEQYF,TGTGCCACCAGCAGAGAACTCGGCTACGAGCAGTACTTC
NA,NA,TRBJ2-3,TRBV20-1,CSAKTTDTQYF,TGCAGTGCCAAGACCACAGATACGCAGTATTTT
NA,NA,TRBJ1-2,TRBV4-2,CASSHPGTNYGYTF,TGTGCCAGCAGCCACCCGGGGACTAACTATGGCTACACCTTC
NA,TRBD1,TRBJ1-5,TRBV18,CASSPPGQGTQPQHF,TGTGCCAGCTCACCACCAGGACAGGGCACTCAGCCCCAGCATTTT
NA,TRBD2,TRBJ2-2,TRBV4-2,CASSQNPRTSGNTGELFF,TGTGCCAGCAGCCAAAACCCCCGGACTAGCGGGAACACCGGGGAGCTGTTTTTT
NA,NA,TRBJ2-1,TRBV2,CASSEAGADEHEQFF,TGTGCCAGCAGTGAAGCAGGGGCAGACGAGCATGAGCAGTTCTTC
NA,NA,TRBJ2-7,TRBV10-3,CAIRDSGTSYEQYF,TGTGCCATCAGGGACAGCGGGACCTCCTACGAGCAGTACTTC
NA,NA,TRBJ1-5,TRBV3-1,CASSQDTSWAGQNQPQHF,TGTGCCAGCAGCCAAGACACGAGTTGGGCAGGCCAAAATCAGCCCCAGCATTTT
many,TRBD1,TRBJ2-1,TRBV7-9,CASSFQGAARGEQFF,TGTGCCAGCAGCTTCCAGGGGGCCGCCCGCGGGGAGCAGTTCTTC
once,NA,TRBJ1-3,TRBV20-1,CSAREEIGNTIYF,TGCAGTGCTAGGGAGGAGATTGGAAACACCATATATTTT
NA,NA,TRBJ1-1,TRBV5-1,CASSPGTRDTEAFF,TGCGCCAGCAGCCCAGGGACAAGGGACACTGAAGCTTTCTTT
few,NA,TRBJ2-3,TRBV6-2/TRBV6-3,CASSYSRGYSTDTQYF,TGTGCCAGCAGTTACTCGAGGGGTTATAGCACAGATACGCAGTATTTT
NA,NA,TRBJ1-3,TRBV19,CASSDSSGNTIYF,TGTGCCAGTAGCGACTCCTCTGGAAACACCATATATTTT
many,TRBD2,TRBJ2-1,TRBV7-3,CASSLMAGVPNEQFF,TGTGCCAGCAGCTTAATGGCGGGAGTGCCTAATGAGCAGTTCTTC
NA,TRBD2,TRBJ2-1,TRBV5-6,CASSLPGLVNEQFF,TGTGCCAGCAGCTTGCCGGGACTAGTCAATGAGCAGTTCTTC
many,TRBD2,TRBJ2-7,TRBV2,CASSEGGVKTEQYF,TGTGCCAGCAGTGAGGGGGGGGTTAAAACCGAGCAGTACTTC
many,TRBD2,TRBJ2-7,TRBV7-8,CASSFISPLAGGSYEQYF,TGTGCCAGCAGCTTTATATCCCCTTTAGCGGGAGGGTCCTACGAGCAGTACTTC
once,TRBD1,TRBJ2-7,TRBV20-1,CSAPDRHYEQYF,TGCAGTGCTCCGGACAGGCACTACGAGCAGTACTTC
NA,NA,TRBJ2-5,TRBV7-9,CASSGGQQETQYF,TGTGCCAGCAGCGGGGGGCAGCAAGAGACCCAGTACTTC